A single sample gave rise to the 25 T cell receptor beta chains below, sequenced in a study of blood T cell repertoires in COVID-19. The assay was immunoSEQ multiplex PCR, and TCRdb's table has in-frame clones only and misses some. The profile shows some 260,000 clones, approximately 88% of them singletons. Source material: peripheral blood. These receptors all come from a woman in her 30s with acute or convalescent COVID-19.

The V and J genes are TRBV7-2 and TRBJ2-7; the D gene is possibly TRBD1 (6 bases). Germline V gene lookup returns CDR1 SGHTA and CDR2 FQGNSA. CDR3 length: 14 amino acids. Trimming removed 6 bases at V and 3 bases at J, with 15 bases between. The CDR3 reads CASSWNRAGYEQYF. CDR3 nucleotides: TGTGCCAGCAGTTGGAACAGGGCGGGCTACGAGCAGTACTTC.

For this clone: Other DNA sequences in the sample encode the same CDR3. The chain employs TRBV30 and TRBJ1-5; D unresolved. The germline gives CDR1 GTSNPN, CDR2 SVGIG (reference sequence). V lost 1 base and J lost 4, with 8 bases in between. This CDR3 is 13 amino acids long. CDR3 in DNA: TGTGCCTGGAGTGGTGGAGGAAATCAGCCCCAGCATTTT. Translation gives CAWSGGGNQPQHF.

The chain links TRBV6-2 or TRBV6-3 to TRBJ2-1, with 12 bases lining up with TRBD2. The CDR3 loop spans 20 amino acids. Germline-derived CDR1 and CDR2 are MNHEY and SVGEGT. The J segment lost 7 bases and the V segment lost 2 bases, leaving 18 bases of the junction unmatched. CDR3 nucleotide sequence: TGTGCCAGCAGTTACACAGGACTAGCGGGACACGGCGTTGGTGGGAATGAGCAGTTCTTC. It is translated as CASSYTGLAGHGVGGNEQFF.

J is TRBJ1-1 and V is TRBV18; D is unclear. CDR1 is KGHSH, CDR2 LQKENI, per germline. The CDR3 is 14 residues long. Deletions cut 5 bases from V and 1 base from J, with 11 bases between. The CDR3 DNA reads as TGTGCCAGCTCAGCCGACATGACGAACACTGAAGCTTTCTTT. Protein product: CASSADMTNTEAFF.

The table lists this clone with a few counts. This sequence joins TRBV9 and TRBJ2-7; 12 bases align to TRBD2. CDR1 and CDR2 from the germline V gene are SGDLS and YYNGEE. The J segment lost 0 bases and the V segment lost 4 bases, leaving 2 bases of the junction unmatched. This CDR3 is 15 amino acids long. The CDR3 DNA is TGTGCCAGCAGCAAGGGACTAGCGGGCTCCTACGAGCAGTACTTC. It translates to CASSKGLAGSYEQYF.

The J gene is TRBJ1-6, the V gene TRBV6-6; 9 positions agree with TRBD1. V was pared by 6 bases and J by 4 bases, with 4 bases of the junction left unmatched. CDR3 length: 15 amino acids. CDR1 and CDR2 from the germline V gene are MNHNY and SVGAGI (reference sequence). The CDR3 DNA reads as TGTGCCAGCAGCACAGGGGGCCCATATAATTCACCCCTCCACTTT. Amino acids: CASSTGGPYNSPLHF.

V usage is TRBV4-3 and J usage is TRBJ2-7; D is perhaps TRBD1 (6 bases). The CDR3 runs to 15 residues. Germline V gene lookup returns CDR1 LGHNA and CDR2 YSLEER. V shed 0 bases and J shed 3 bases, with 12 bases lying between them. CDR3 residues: CASSQDPTGYYEQYF. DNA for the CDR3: TGCGCCAGCAGCCAAGATCCGACAGGTTACTACGAGCAGTACTTC.

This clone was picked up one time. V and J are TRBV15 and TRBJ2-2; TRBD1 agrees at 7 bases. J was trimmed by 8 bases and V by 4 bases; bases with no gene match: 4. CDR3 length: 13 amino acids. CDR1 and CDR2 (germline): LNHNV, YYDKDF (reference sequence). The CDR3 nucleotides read TGTGCCACCAGCAACGACAGGGTTGGGGAGCTGTTTTTT. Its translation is CATSNDRVGELFF.

In nucleotides, the CDR3 is TGTGCCAGCAGCCCCAGCGGCGGAAAAAACATTCAGTACTTC. Translated, it gives CASSPSGGKNIQYF. V gene TRBV7-3 combines with J gene TRBJ2-4; D may be TRBD2 (5 bases). V was pared by 5 bases and J by 4 bases, with 12 bases between. The germline gives CDR1 SGHTA, CDR2 FQGTGA. CDR3 size: 14 residues.

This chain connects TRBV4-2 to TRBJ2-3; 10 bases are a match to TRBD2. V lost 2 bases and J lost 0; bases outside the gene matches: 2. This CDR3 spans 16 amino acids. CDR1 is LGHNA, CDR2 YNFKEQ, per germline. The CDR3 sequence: CASSQLAGASTDTQYF. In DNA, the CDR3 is TGTGCCAGCAGCCAACTAGCGGGGGCTAGCACAGATACGCAGTATTTT.

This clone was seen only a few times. The CDR3 protein is CASSLGQLNSPLHF. The CDR3 DNA is TGTGCCAGCAGCTTGGGACAGCTTAATTCACCCCTCCACTTT. The chain has TRBV5-4 and TRBJ1-6, with D tentatively TRBD1 (5 bases). CDR1 SGHNT and CDR2 YYREEE come from the germline V gene (reference sequence). Deletions cut 0 bases from V and 6 bases from J, with 7 bases between. The CDR3 is 14 residues long.

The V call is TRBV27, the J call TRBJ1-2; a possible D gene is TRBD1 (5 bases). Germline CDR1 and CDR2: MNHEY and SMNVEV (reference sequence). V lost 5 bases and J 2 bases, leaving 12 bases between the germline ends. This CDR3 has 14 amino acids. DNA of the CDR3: TGTGCCAGCAGTAATGCCGACAGAAACTATGGCTACACCTTC. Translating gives CASSNADRNYGYTF.

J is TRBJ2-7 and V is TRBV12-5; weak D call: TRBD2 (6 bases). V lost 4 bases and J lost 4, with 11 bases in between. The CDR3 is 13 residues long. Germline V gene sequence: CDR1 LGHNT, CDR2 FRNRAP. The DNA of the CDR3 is TGTGCTAGTGGTTCTAGTGGGGGGTACGAGCAGTACTTC. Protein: CASGSSGGYEQYF.

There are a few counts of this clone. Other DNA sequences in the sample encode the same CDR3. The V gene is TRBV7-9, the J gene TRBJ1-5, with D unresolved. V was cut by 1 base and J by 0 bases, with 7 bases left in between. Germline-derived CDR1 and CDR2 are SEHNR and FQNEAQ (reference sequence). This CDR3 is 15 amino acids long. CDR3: CASSLGGNSNQPQHF. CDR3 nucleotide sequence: TGTGCCAGCAGCTTAGGAGGGAATAGCAATCAGCCCCAGCATTTT. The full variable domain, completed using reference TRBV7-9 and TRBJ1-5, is DTGVSQNPRHKITKRGQNVTFRCDPISEHNRLYWYRQTLGQGPEFLTYFQNEAQLEKSRLLSDRFSAERPKGSFSTLEIQRTEQGDSAMYLCASSLGGNSNQPQHFGDGTRLSIL.

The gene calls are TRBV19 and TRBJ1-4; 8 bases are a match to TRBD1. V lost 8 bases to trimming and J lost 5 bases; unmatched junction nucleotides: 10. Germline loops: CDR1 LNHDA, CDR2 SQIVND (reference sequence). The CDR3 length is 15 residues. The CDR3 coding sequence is TGTGCCAGTGGGCACCAGGGGGCGCGAAATGAAAAACTGTTTTTT. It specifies CASGHQGARNEKLFF.

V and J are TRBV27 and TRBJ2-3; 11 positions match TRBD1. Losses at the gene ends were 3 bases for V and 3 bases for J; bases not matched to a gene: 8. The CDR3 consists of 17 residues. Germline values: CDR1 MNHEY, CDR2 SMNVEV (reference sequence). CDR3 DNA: TGTGCCAGCAGTTTCTTCGGACAGGGGGCTGGAACAGATACGCAGTATTTT. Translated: CASSFFGQGAGTDTQYF.

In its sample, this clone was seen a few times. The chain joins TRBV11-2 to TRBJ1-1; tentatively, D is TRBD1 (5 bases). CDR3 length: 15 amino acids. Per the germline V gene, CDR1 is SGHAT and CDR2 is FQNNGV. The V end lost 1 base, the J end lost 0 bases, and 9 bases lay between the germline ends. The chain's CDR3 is CASSLVSGLNTEAFF. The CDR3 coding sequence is TGTGCCAGCAGCTTAGTCTCAGGGTTGAACACTGAAGCTTTCTTT.

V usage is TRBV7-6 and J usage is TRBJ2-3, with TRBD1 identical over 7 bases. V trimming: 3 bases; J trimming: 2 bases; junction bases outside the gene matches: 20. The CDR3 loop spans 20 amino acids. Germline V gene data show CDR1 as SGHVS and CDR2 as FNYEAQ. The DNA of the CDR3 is TGTGCCAGCAGCTTGCCTCGGGACAGCCCTTATGGGATGCTCACAGATACGCAGTATTTT. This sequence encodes CASSLPRDSPYGMLTDTQYF. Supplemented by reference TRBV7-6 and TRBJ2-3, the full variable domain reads GAGVSQSPRYKVTKRGQDVALRCDPISGHVSLYWYRQALGQGPEFLTYFNYEAQQDKSGLPNDRFSAERPEGSISTLTIQRTEQRDSAMYRCASSLPRDSPYGMLTDTQYFGPGTRLTVL.

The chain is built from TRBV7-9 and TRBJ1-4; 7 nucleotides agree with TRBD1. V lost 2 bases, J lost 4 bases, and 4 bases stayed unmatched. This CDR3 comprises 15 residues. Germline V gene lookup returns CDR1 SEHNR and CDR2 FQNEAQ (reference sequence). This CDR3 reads CASSLLGQHNEKLFF. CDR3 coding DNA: TGTGCCAGCAGCTTACTGGGACAGCATAATGAAAAACTGTTTTTT.

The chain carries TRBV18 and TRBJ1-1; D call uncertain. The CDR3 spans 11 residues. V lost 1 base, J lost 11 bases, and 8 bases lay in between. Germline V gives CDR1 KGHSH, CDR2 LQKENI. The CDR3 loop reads CASSPQTDAFF. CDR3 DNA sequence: TGTGCCAGCTCACCACAAACAGATGCTTTCTTT.

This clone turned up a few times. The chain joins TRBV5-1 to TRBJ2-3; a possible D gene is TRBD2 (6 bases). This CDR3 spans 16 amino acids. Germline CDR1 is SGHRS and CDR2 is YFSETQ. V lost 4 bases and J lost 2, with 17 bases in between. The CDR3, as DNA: TGCGCCAGCAGCCGTCCCCCGGGGAGGAACACAGATACGCAGTATTTT. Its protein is CASSRPPGRNTDTQYF.

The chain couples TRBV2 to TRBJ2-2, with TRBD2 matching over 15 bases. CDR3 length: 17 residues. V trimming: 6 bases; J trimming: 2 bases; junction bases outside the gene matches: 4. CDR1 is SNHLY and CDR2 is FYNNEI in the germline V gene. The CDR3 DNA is TGTGCCAGCAGAAGGACTAGCGGGAGGGTAAACACCGGGGAGCTGTTTTTT. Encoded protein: CASRRTSGRVNTGELFF.

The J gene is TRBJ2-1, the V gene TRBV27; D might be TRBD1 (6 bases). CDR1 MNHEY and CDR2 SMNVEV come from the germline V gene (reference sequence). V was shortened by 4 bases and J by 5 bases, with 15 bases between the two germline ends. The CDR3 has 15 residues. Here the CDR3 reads CASSSWGRLDNEQFF. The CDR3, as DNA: TGTGCCAGCAGTTCCTGGGGGCGATTGGACAATGAGCAGTTCTTC.

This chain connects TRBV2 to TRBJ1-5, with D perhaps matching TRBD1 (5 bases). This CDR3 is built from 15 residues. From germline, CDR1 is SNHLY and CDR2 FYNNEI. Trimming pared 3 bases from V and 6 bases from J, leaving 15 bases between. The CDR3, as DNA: TGTGCCAGCAGTGACAGGGTCCGGGTTATTCAGCCCCAGCATTTT. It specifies CASSDRVRVIQPQHF.

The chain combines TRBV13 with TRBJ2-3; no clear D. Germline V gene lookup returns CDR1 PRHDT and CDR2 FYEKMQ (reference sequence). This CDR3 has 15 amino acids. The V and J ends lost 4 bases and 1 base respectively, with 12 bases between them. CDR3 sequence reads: CASSSLRRGTDTQYF. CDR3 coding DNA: TGTGCCAGCAGCTCCCTACGCCGGGGCACAGATACGCAGTATTTT.